This passage covers 23 T cell receptor beta chains from one sample sequenced in a study of blood T cell repertoires in COVID-19. The method was immunoSEQ multiplex PCR; TCRdb's version includes in-frame clones alone and lacks a portion of them. This table holds more than 200,000 clones, 88% found once. The specimen sequenced was PBMCs or T cells enriched from blood (not recorded which). The receptor set was obtained from a woman younger than 45 who had been exposed to COVID-19.

This sequence joins TRBV7-9 and TRBJ2-3, with TRBD2 as a possible D gene (6 bases). The CDR3 spans 14 residues. V was shortened by 6 bases and J by 0 bases, with 10 bases between the two germline ends. Germline V gene data show CDR1 as SEHNR and CDR2 as FQNEAQ (reference sequence). The CDR3 is CASRAGSSTDTQYF. CDR3 nucleotide sequence: TGTGCCAGCAGGGCGGGGTCTAGCACAGATACGCAGTATTTT.

Comments on this clone: In the same sample, other DNA sequences code for this CDR3. CDR3 loop: CASSPRLNEQFF. CDR3 coding DNA: TGTGCCAGCAGTCCAAGACTCAATGAGCAGTTCTTC. J is TRBJ2-1 and V is TRBV12-3 or TRBV12-4; D is unclear. The CDR3 runs to 12 residues. V was pared by 5 bases and J by 6 bases, with 8 bases between.

This clone was found once. The chain recombines TRBV11-2 with TRBJ2-3; 7 positions agree with TRBD1. The CDR3 is 16 residues long. Losses at the gene ends were 1 base for V and 1 base for J; bases not matched to a gene: 5. The germline CDR1 and CDR2 sequences are SGHAT and FQNNGV. DNA for the CDR3: TGTGCCAGCAGCTTAGTATCCGGGACAGGCACAGATACGCAGTATTTT. Its protein is CASSLVSGTGTDTQYF.

CDR3 in amino acids: CASSPETLLNTEAFF. CDR3 in DNA: TGTGCCAGCAGCCCGGAGACCTTATTGAACACTGAAGCTTTCTTT. The chain links TRBV3-1 (or the pseudogene TRBV3-2) to TRBJ1-1; D gene unclear. Germline V lookup: CDR1 LGHDT, CDR2 YNNKEL (reference sequence). The V gene lost 4 bases and the J gene lost 0 bases, with 12 bases spanning the gap. CDR3 length equals 15 residues.

A few counts support this clone. The J gene is TRBJ1-1, the V gene TRBV4-1, with D perhaps TRBD1 (6 bases). CDR1 and CDR2 (germline): MGHRA, YSYEKL. V gave up 0 bases and J gave up 1 base, with 15 bases separating them. This CDR3 spans 17 amino acids. The CDR3 bases are TGCGCCAGCAGCCAAGAATACAGGGACACGCCGAACACTGAAGCTTTCTTT. Its protein is CASSQEYRDTPNTEAFF.

The chain combines TRBV5-4 with TRBJ1-1; no clear D gene. Germline values: CDR1 SGHNT, CDR2 YYREEE (reference sequence). The CDR3 loop spans 15 amino acids. Trimming left V 0 bases short and J 0 bases short, with 9 bases between. DNA of the CDR3: TGTGCCAGCAGCTTGGGGGCAGACCTGAACACTGAAGCTTTCTTT. This translates into CASSLGADLNTEAFF.

V is TRBV2 and J is TRBJ2-1, with D possibly TRBD2 on 6 matching bases. CDR1 and CDR2 from the germline V gene are SNHLY and FYNNEI. With 0 bases removed from V and 5 bases from J, the gap between germline ends came to 11 bases. CDR3 length equals 15 residues. CDR3 nucleotides: TGTGCCAGCAGTGAAGCGTGGACTATCAACAATGAGCAGTTCTTC. Translated: CASSEAWTINNEQFF.

As to this clone: A read error may account for a junction end that differs from germline. The CDR3 DNA reads as TGTGCCAGTGGTATTTCGGGGAGCTCCTACGAGCAGTACTTC. Its protein product is CASGISGSSYEQYF. This chain uses TRBV19 with TRBJ2-7; tentative D call: TRBD2 (5 bases). The V gene's germline CDR1 is LNHDA and CDR2 SQIVND (reference sequence). The length of the CDR3 is 14 residues.

This chain links TRBV5-5 with TRBJ2-7; D is undetermined. Germline CDR1 is SGHKS and CDR2 is YYEKEE (reference sequence). The CDR3 length is 14 residues. Trimming pared 0 bases from V and 0 bases from J, leaving 7 bases between. In DNA form, the CDR3 reads TGTGCCAGCAGCTTGGACTCCAACTCCTACGAGCAGTACTTC. Protein sequence: CASSLDSNSYEQYF.

Written as DNA, the CDR3 is TGTGCCAGTAGCTTGAAACGGACAGGGGTTTATGAAGCTTTCTTT. Protein sequence: CASSLKRTGVYEAFF. The V gene is TRBV19, the J gene TRBJ1-1; TRBD1 agrees at 9 bases. Trimming removed 6 bases from V and 7 bases from J; junction bases left unmatched: 12. The CDR3 loop spans 15 amino acids. Germline V gene sequence: CDR1 LNHDA, CDR2 SQIVND (reference sequence). Filled out from reference TRBV19 and TRBJ1-1, the complete variable domain reads DGGITQSPKYLFRKEGQNVTLSCEQNLNHDAMYWYRQDPGQGLRLIYYSQIVNDFQKGDIAEGYSVSREKKESFPLTVTSAQKNPTAFYLCASSLKRTGVYEAFFGQGTRLTVV.

The rearrangement joins TRBV19 to TRBJ1-1; 8 bases line up with TRBD1. Germline trimming cut 4 bases from V and 4 bases from J; bases unmatched to any gene: 11. The germline V gene encodes CDR1 LNHDA and CDR2 SQIVND (reference sequence). The CDR3 has 16 residues. CDR3 sequence (DNA): TGTGCCAGTAGTACCTCCGGGACAGGTTTGGGCACTGAAGCTTTCTTT. This sequence encodes CASSTSGTGLGTEAFF.

The chain uses TRBV15 and TRBJ2-7, with 7 bases lining up with TRBD1. This CDR3 region has 15 residues. Per germline, CDR1 LNHNV and CDR2 YYDKDF (reference sequence). V was clipped by 0 bases and J by 2 bases; unmatched bases: 4. CDR3: CATSRERGQAYEQYF. The CDR3 bases are TGTGCCACCAGCAGAGAGAGGGGGCAGGCCTACGAGCAGTACTTC.

CDR3 coding DNA: TGTGCCAGCAGGCCGGACAGGGGGCGAACCGGGGAGCTGTTTTTT. Amino acids: CASRPDRGRTGELFF. V usage is TRBV11-2 and J usage is TRBJ2-2; TRBD1 aligns across 11 bases. The ends lost 6 bases at V and 5 bases at J; junction bases unmatched: 5. Germline loops: CDR1 SGHAT, CDR2 FQNNGV. This CDR3 has 15 amino acids.

The V and J genes are TRBV4-1 and TRBJ1-2; 9 positions match TRBD1. The CDR3 spans 13 residues. Trimming took 3 bases from V and 6 from J; bases not matched to a gene: 2. Germline loops: CDR1 MGHRA, CDR2 YSYEKL. In DNA, the CDR3 is TGCGCCAGCAGCCAGGGACAGGGTAATGGCTACACCTTC. Its translation is CASSQGQGNGYTF.

The chain combines TRBV29-1 with TRBJ1-1; TRBD1 matches 10 bases. V trimming: 6 bases; J trimming: 9 bases; junction bases outside the gene matches: 7. The CDR3 is 12 residues long. Germline V CDR1 and CDR2: SQVTM, ANQGSEA. The CDR3 loop is CSVPGTGVKAFF. CDR3 coding DNA: TGCAGCGTACCCGGGACAGGGGTTAAAGCTTTCTTT.

The rearrangement uses TRBV5-1 and TRBJ2-5, with TRBD1 identical over 7 bases. Germline CDR1 is SGHRS and CDR2 is YFSETQ. The CDR3 has 15 amino acids. Unmatched junction bases numbered 8, after V lost 4 bases and J lost 2 bases. The CDR3: CASSITPGQQETQYF. DNA of the CDR3: TGCGCCAGCAGCATTACCCCGGGACAGCAAGAGACCCAGTACTTC.

This clone has only one observation. The V call is TRBV10-3, the J call TRBJ2-3; TRBD2 matches 12 bases. The trim removed 6 bases at V and 2 bases at J, leaving 12 bases unmatched. The germline CDR1 and CDR2 sequences are ENHRY and SYGVKD. This CDR3 is 18 amino acids long. CDR3 amino acids: CAISKNSLAGGSTDTQYF. CDR3 DNA sequence: TGTGCCATCAGCAAAAATTCACTAGCGGGAGGATCCACAGATACGCAGTATTTT.

This clone has a single count. The chain recombines TRBV14 with TRBJ1-6; the D gene is possibly TRBD1 (6 bases). The CDR3 sequence is 15 residues long. The germline gives CDR1 SGHDN, CDR2 FVKESK. V shed 0 bases and J shed 6 bases, with 9 bases lying between them. CDR3 coding DNA: TGTGCCAGCAGCCAAGATGGCAGGGGTAATTCACCCCTCCACTTT. Protein: CASSQDGRGNSPLHF.

The chain joins TRBV30 to TRBJ2-5; TRBD2 aligns across 10 bases. V shed 1 base and J 2 bases; nucleotides not matched to a gene: 4. The CDR3 runs 15 residues. Germline loops: CDR1 GTSNPN, CDR2 SVGIG (reference sequence). The CDR3 is CAWSAGLAEQETQYF. As DNA, the CDR3 is TGTGCCTGGAGTGCAGGACTAGCGGAGCAAGAGACCCAGTACTTC. The full variable domain, in which reference TRBV30 and TRBJ2-5 provide the parts outside the CDR3, is SQTIHQWPATLVQPVGSPLSLECTVEGTSNPNLYWYRQAAGRGLQLLFYSVGIGQISSEVPQNLSASRPQDRQFILSSKKLLLSDSGFYLCAWSAGLAEQETQYFGPGTRLLVL.

The V gene is TRBV2, the J gene TRBJ1-3; D is ambiguous. Trimming pared 4 bases from V and 0 bases from J, leaving 22 bases between. CDR1 and CDR2 from the germline V gene are SNHLY and FYNNEI. This CDR3 is built from 19 residues. The CDR3 bases are TGTGCCAGCAGTGTGCCGATTACTCGTGGCACAGTCTCTGGAAACACCATATATTTT. Its translation: CASSVPITRGTVSGNTIYF.

The rearrangement links TRBV6-4 to TRBJ1-1; the D is unclear. The V gene's germline CDR1 is MRHNA and CDR2 SNTAGT. The CDR3 runs 13 residues. Trimming shortened V by 4 bases and J by 2 bases, and 8 bases separated the two germline ends. Here the CDR3 DNA reads TGTGCCAGCAGTGTCGTCGTAAACACTGAAGCTTTCTTT. It codes for CASSVVVNTEAFF.

The V call is TRBV7-9, the J call TRBJ2-5; 10 bases line up with TRBD2. The germline V gene has CDR1 SEHNR and CDR2 FQNEAQ (reference sequence). This CDR3 has 18 residues. The V and J ends lost 4 bases and 5 bases, in that order; junction bases with no gene match: 16. CDR3 nucleotides: TGTGCCAGCAGCTCTATCCCCTCCCAGCGGGAGGGCGGGGAGACCCAGTACTTC. This sequence encodes CASSSIPSQREGGETQYF.

The chain uses TRBV24-1 and TRBJ2-1; 8 bases match TRBD1. J was trimmed by 8 bases and V by 5 bases; bases with no gene match: 1. Germline assignment: CDR1 KGHDR and CDR2 SFDVKD. The CDR3 extends over 12 amino acids. CDR3 in amino acids: CATSGGQDEQFF. In DNA, the CDR3 is TGTGCCACCAGTGGGGGACAGGATGAGCAGTTCTTC.